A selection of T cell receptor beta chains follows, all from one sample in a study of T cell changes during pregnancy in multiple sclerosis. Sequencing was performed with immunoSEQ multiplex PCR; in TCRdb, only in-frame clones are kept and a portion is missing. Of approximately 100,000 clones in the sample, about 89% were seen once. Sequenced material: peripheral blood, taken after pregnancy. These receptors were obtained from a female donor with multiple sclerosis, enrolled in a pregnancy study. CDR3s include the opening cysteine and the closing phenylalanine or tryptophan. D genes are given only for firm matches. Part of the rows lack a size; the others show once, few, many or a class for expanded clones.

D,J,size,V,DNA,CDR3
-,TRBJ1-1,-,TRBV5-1,TGCGCCAGCAGCTTGGGTTGGGGCAGCCTGAACACTGAAGCTTTCTTT,CASSLGWGSLNTEAFF
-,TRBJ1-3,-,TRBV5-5,TGTGCCAGCAGCTTGGGACAGCCCAGCTCTGGAAACACCATATATTTT,CASSLGQPSSGNTIYF
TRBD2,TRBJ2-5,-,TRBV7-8,TGTGCCAGCAGCCCGAAACGCCCTGGACTAGCGGGGGGCCGGGAGACCCAGTACTTC,CASSPKRPGLAGGRETQYF
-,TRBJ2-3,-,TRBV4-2,TGTGCCAGCAGCCCTCTCTCGGGGGTGACAGATACGCAGTATTTT,CASSPLSGVTDTQYF
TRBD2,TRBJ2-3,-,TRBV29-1,TGCAGCGTTATTAGCGGGGGGGCCTCAGATACGCAGTATTTT,CSVISGGASDTQYF
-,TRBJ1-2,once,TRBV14,TGTGCCAGCAGCCAAGATTACGGGGGGTTCAGCTACACCTTC,CASSQDYGGFSYTF
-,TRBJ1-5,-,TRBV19,TGTGCCAGTATCGGGTACGGGAGCAATCAGCCCCAGCATTTT,CASIGYGSNQPQHF
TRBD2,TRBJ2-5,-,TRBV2,TGTGCCAGCAGTCTAGCGGGGGGAATCCAAGAGACCCAGTACTTC,CASSLAGGIQETQYF
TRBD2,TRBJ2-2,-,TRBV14,TGTGCCAGCAGCCAAGGACTAGCGGGGGTCACCGGGGAGCTGTTTTTT,CASSQGLAGVTGELFF
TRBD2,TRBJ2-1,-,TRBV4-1,TGCGCCAGCAGCCAAGCCCCTAGCGGTAACAATGAGCAGTTCTTC,CASSQAPSGNNEQFF
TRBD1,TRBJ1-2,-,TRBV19,TGTGCCAGTAGTATGGGCCGGGACAGCCTCTATGGCTACACCTTC,CASSMGRDSLYGYTF
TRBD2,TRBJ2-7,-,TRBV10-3,TGTGCCATCGGGGGGGTGAACTCCTACGAGCAGTACTTC,CAIGGVNSYEQYF
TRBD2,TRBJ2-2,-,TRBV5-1,TGCGCCAGCAGCCGGACTAGCGGTGCCGGGGAGCTGTTTTTT,CASSRTSGAGELFF
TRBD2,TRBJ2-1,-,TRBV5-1,TGCGCCAGCAGCCTTAGCGGGGGGGTGAATGAGCAGTTCTTC,CASSLSGGVNEQFF
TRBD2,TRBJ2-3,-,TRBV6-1,TGTGCCAGTCTGGGACTAGCGGGGGATACGCAGTATTTT,CASLGLAGDTQYF
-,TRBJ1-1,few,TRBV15,TGTGCCACTCGTGGCGACGGGGATGTTACCGCTGAAGCTTTCTTT,CATRGDGDVTAEAFF
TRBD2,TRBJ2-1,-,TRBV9,TGTGCCAGCAGCCCCTACCAAGCGGGGCGACTAGACAATGAGCAGTTCTTC,CASSPYQAGRLDNEQFF
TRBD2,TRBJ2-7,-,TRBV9,TGTGCCAGCAGCACCCTAGCGGGGGAGTCCTACGAGCAGTACTTC,CASSTLAGESYEQYF
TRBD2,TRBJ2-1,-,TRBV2,TGTGCCAGCAGTTTAGCGGGGGGGCTCTACAATGAGCAGTTCTTC,CASSLAGGLYNEQFF
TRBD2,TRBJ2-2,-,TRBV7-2,TGTGCCAGCAGCCGACTACTAGCGGGGCCAACGAACACCGGGGAGCTGTTTTTT,CASSRLLAGPTNTGELFF